This entry describes one TCR beta chain. In the original analysis: Amplified reference gene primers provided the basis for estimating nucleated cell counts. Profiling relied on immunoSEQ multiplex PCR, and the TCRdb table lists in-frame clones only, not all of them. The DNA gave D and trimming, while V, J and clone size come from that table. The sample lists about 100,000 clones; around four fifths were seen once. This CDR3 is built from 14 residues. The V end was cut by 6 bases, the J end by 4 bases, with 15 bases between. Germline CDR1 MNHEY, CDR2 SVGAGI. This entry is derived from a study of blood T cell repertoires in COVID-19. Study at large: The samples span acute and convalescent COVID-19 from the United States, Italy and Spain. The analysed material was cDNA or gDNA that came from T cells, B-cell-depleted T cells, or PBMCs.

This TCR was sampled from a middle-aged man with active or convalescent COVID-19. The sample was peripheral blood. J is TRBJ2-5 and V is TRBV6-5; D possibly corresponds to TRBD2 (5 bases). DNA of the CDR3: TGTGCCAGCAGCCCCCCTAGCTTGGGAGAGACCCAGTACTTC. This translates into CASSPPSLGETQYF.